This record looks at one TCR beta chain sequence and its context. The read stops 3 residues short of the end of the CDR3; the missing end is completed from the germline J gene. Sequenced by immunoSEQ multiplex PCR; TCRdb stores in-frame clones only, minus some. The specimen's table records around 6,400 clones. This specimen comes from a study of Tregs in tolerant kidney transplant recipients. The germline gives CDR1 LNHDA, CDR2 SQIVND (reference sequence). Losses at the gene ends were 8 bases for V and 0 bases for J; bases not matched to a gene: 3. The CDR3 contains 13 residues. Recipients received nonmyeloablative bone marrow transplants from related graft donors, with transient mixed chimerism.

The starting material was CD8+ T cells from blood (PBMCs), obtained 12 months after the transplant. J is TRBJ2-7 and V is TRBV19; 8 bases are a match to TRBD1. The clonotype was recovered from a human patient who received a combined kidney and bone marrow transplant. Some T cells may have originated in the graft donor. CDR3 residues: CASSDRDSYEQYF. The part of the CDR3 DNA that was read is TGTGCCAGTTCGGACAGGGACTCCTACGAG.